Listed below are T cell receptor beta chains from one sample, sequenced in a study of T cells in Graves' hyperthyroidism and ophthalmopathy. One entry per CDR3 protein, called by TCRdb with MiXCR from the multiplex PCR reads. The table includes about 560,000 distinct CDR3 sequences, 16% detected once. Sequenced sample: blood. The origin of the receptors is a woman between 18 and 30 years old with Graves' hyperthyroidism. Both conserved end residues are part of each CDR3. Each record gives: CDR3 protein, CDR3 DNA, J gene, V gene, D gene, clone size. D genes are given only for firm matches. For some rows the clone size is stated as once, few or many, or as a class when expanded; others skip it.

CDR3: CSVVGRAYNEQFF; DNA: TGCAGCGTTGTTGGGAGGGCCTACAATGAGCAGTTCTTC; J: TRBJ2-1; V: TRBV29-1; D: TRBD2; size: many
CDR3: CASSQVAMGIGYYGYTF; DNA: TGTGCCAGCAGCCAAGTTGCTATGGGGATAGGCTACTATGGCTACACCTTC; J: TRBJ1-2; V: TRBV3-1; D: .; size: few
CDR3: CASSLKFLRGEQYF; DNA: TGTGCCAGCAGTTTAAAGTTTTTAAGGGGTGAGCAGTACTTC; J: TRBJ2-7; V: TRBV28; D: .; size: many
CDR3: CASSQEMSVVSYGYTF; DNA: TGCGCCAGCAGCCAAGAGATGTCAGTCGTTTCCTATGGCTACACCTTC; J: TRBJ1-2; V: TRBV4-3; D: .; size: .
CDR3: CASSATGTSGTDTQYF; DNA: TGTGCCAGCAGCGCTACCGGGACTAGCGGTACAGATACGCAGTATTTT; J: TRBJ2-3; V: TRBV3-1; D: TRBD2; size: .
CDR3: CASQRPGRRLGTQYF; DNA: TGTGCCAGCCAACGCCCGGGACGCCGGTTGGGTACGCAGTATTTT; J: TRBJ2-3; V: TRBV27; D: .; size: many
CDR3: CASSEYAGGPGEQYF; DNA: TGTGCCAGCAGTGAATATGCGGGAGGGCCGGGAGAGCAGTACTTC; J: TRBJ2-7; V: TRBV6-1; D: TRBD2; size: many
CDR3: CASSYRDRGYEQYF; DNA: TGTGCCAGCAGCTACCGGGACAGGGGTTACGAGCAGTACTTC; J: TRBJ2-7; V: TRBV7-2; D: TRBD1; size: many
CDR3: CASRGDRGEYEQYF; DNA: TGTGCCAGCAGGGGGGACAGGGGTGAATACGAGCAGTACTTC; J: TRBJ2-7; V: TRBV6-4; D: TRBD1; size: few
CDR3: CASSRGTSGGPSSYEQYF; DNA: TGTGCCAGCAGCCGCGGGACTAGCGGGGGCCCGAGCTCCTACGAGCAGTACTTC; J: TRBJ2-7; V: TRBV12-3/TRBV12-4; D: TRBD2; size: many
CDR3: CASSDSRQGTDTQYF; DNA: TGTGCCAGCAGTGACTCCCGACAGGGCACAGATACGCAGTATTTT; J: TRBJ2-3; V: TRBV6-4; D: .; size: .
CDR3: CASLYWGTRQNIQYF; DNA: TGTGCCAGCCTTTATTGGGGGACTAGACAAAACATTCAGTACTTC; J: TRBJ2-4; V: TRBV12-3/TRBV12-4; D: TRBD2; size: many
CDR3: CASSQGDTEQYF; DNA: TGTGCCAGCAGCCAAGGTGACACCGAGCAGTACTTC; J: TRBJ2-7; V: TRBV3-1; D: .; size: many
CDR3: CASSENPRPGLSGANVLTF; DNA: TGTGCCAGCAGCGAAAACCCGCGCCCTGGGTTATCTGGGGCCAACGTCCTGACTTTC; J: TRBJ2-6; V: TRBV7-2; D: .; size: few
CDR3: CATTAADFPLNTGELFF; DNA: TGTGCCACCACCGCGGCAGACTTTCCTCTGAACACCGGGGAGCTGTTTTTT; J: TRBJ2-2; V: TRBV19; D: .; size: .
CDR3: CASSSEAGTYEQYF; DNA: TGTGCCAGCAGCTCAGAAGCGGGGACCTACGAGCAGTACTTC; J: TRBJ2-7; V: TRBV11-3; D: TRBD2; size: .
CDR3: CASRPDGNTGELFF; DNA: TGCGCCAGCAGGCCAGACGGGAACACCGGGGAGCTGTTTTTT; J: TRBJ2-2; V: TRBV5-1; D: .; size: .